This TCR beta chain was sequenced in a study of identical twins (TCRdb year 2016). Study-wide context: The study deep-sequenced TCR alpha and beta repertoires from monozygotic twins, unrelated adults of various ages and cord blood to test whether fetal clonotypes persist. To rule out contamination, the twin experiments were replicated at different times with different library preparation protocols. On the study overall, not on this receptor specifically: Conclusions relied on cross-sectional statistical analysis, since the same donors could not be followed over many years. Invariant T cells such as MAIT and iNKT could partly confound zero-insertion analyses, although diverse VJ usage argued against such confounding for most clonotypes. In monozygotic twins, recombination models systematically underestimated out-of-frame TCR alpha sharing, but the models matched the sharing seen between unrelated individuals. Out-of-frame TCR alpha sequences shared between twins showed an excess of low generation-probability sequences compared with coincidental sharing between unrelated individuals. A weaker excess of twin sharing was found in beta out-of-frame sequences because the signal-to-noise ratio was lowered by fewer shared sequences. Fewer insertions were carried by abundant cord blood beta clonotypes, a similar but weaker trend appeared in young adult naive repertoires, and no such trend appeared in memory repertoires.

V was cut back by 1 base and J by 4 bases, leaving a gap of 15 bases between them. Sequences SGHRS (CDR1) and YFSETQ (CDR2) are obtained from the germline V gene. From cysteine to phenylalanine, the CDR3 is 16 amino acids long. The retained sequence is limited to the CDR3, 48 bases, with the frame set at the first base. Every donor in the study was a healthy Caucasian. The twin cohort consisted of three pairs of female monozygotic twins, all aged about 18 to 30 years. CD4+ and CD8+ T cell populations were isolated with positive isolation kits from Invitrogen. This clonotype has a handful of counts. Its antigen has not been determined. Base-call qualities are not available, and no considerably larger clone is one nucleotide away. Library method: 5' RACE. Sequenced using an Illumina HiSeq 2000. A universal primer binding site was introduced by template switching, and a unique molecular identifier was present in the final cDNA, enabling accurate counting of TCR cDNA molecules. First-strand cDNA for TCR alpha and beta chains was synthesized from specific primers in the conserved constant-segment region. To control for contamination, every cDNA library was double barcoded, receiving both a SMART-Mk sample barcode and Illumina barcodes. Two successive PCR steps introduced TruSeq adapter sequences along with Illumina sample barcodes. Sequencing of the TCR alpha and beta cDNA libraries was done on the Illumina HiSeq platform using custom primers. Per the authors' processing: Unique molecular identifiers were extracted from raw reads with MiGEC, and CDR3 positions were determined with MiXCR. Recombination models were inferred per individual with the repgenHMM and IGoR tools using an EM algorithm. Shared clonotypes were analyzed with the tcR package in R, and sharing was normalized by the product of cloneset sizes. Out-of-frame nonproductive sequences were analyzed to study raw recombination free of thymic and clonal selection effects. Clones were called with MiXCR by TCRdb after fastp trimmed the public reads at Q25, and only in-frame beta chains were retained. Every CDR3 protein is listed once, alongside the most common genes and DNA of its rows. The V and J calls follow TCRdb's processing rather than the paper's. The sample profile shows 450,000 or so distinct CDR3 sequences; roughly an eighth of them were found once. The leading ten clones occupy about 0.94% of the sample.

This sample also appeared in a second study, on yellow fever vaccine responses in identical twins. In that second paper, the authors write: According to the authors, the vaccine-induced T cell response in identical twins seemed to be partly convergent and partly specific to each individual. Focusing on identical twins, the study followed the T cell clones that responded to the vaccine, and did so with precision.

The chain employs TRBV5-1 and TRBJ2-1; perhaps TRBD1 is the D gene, with 5 bases matching. This clonotype was sampled from a woman between 18 and 30 years old in good health. The sample consisted of CD4+ T cells sorted from blood. The DNA reads as follows: TGCGCCAGCAGCTTGAGTGGGGCCTCGTTTTACAATGAGCAGTTCTTC. Its product reads: CASSLSGASFYNEQFF.